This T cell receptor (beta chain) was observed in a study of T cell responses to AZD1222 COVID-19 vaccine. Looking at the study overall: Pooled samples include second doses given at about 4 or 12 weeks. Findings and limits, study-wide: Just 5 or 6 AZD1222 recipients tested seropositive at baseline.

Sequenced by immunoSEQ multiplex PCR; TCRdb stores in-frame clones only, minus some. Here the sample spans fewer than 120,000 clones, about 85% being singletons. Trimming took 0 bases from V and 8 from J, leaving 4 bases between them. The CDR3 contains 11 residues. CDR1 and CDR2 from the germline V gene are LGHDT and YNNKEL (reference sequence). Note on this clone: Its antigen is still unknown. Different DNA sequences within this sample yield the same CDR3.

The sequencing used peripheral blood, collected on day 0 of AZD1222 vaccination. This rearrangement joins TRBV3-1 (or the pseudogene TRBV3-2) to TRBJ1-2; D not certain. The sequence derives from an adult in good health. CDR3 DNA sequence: TGTGCCAGCAGCCAAGAGAGCGGCTACACCTTC. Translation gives CASSQESGYTF.